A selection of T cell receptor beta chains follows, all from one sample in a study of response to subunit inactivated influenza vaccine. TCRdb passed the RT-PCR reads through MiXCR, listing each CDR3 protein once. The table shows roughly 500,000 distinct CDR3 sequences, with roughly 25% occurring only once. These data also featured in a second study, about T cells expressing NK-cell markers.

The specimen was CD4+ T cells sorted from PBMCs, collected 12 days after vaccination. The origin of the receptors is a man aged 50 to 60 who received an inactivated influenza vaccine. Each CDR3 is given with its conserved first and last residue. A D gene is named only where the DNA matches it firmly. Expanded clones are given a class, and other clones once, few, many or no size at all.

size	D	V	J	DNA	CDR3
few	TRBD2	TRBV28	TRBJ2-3	TGTGCCAGCAGTTTAGCGGGGGGGCAAGATACGCAGTATTTT	CASSLAGGQDTQYF
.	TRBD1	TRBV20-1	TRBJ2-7	TGCAGTGCTAGACGACGGACAGGGAGGGAGCAGTACTTC	CSARRRTGREQYF
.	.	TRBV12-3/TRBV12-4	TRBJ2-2	TGTGCCAGCAGTTTAGTCGGGCATATGAACACCGGGGAGCTGTTTTTT	CASSLVGHMNTGELFF
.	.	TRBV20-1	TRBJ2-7	TGCAGTGCCAAAGCGGATACGAGCTCCTACGAGCAGTACTTC	CSAKADTSSYEQYF
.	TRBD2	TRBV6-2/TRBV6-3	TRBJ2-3	TGTGCCAGCAGTTACCTAGCGGGAGTACCAGATACGCAGTATTTT	CASSYLAGVPDTQYF
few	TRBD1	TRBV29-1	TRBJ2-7	TGCAGCGCACAGACAGGGGGCGCGTTGCAGTACTTC	CSAQTGGALQYF
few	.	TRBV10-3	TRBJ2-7	TGTGCCATCAGTGAAGGTCGCAATCGGGGCAATTACGAGCAGTACTTC	CAISEGRNRGNYEQYF
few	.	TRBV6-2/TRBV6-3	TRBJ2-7	TGTGCCAGCAGGAGGCCTAGCGCTGGGGAGCAGTACTTC	CASRRPSAGEQYF
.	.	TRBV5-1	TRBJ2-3	TGCGCCAGCAGCCCCCTGGGGCAGGGGGGCCAGTATTTT	CASSPLGQGGQYF
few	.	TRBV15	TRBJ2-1	TGTGCCACCAGCAGAGATTTGAAGGGTGGTGAGCAGTTCTTC	CATSRDLKGGEQFF
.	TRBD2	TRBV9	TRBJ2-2	TGTGCCAGCAGCGTAGGCACTAGCGGGAGGGCGAACACCGGGGAGCTGTTTTTT	CASSVGTSGRANTGELFF
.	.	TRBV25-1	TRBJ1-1	TGTGCCAGCAGTGATAGCACTGAAGCTTTCTTT	CASSDSTEAFF